One and the same sample provided the 29 T cell receptor beta chains below, sequenced in a study of identical twins. TCRdb recomputed calls from the 5' RACE reads with MiXCR, one row per CDR3 protein. The data show around 18,000 distinct CDR3 sequences, 69% seen once. Sequencing was carried out using memory (CD45RO+) T cells sorted from blood. The receptor set was obtained from a woman younger than 35 in good health. This table probably holds off-target reads from a library built for another chain.

The chain joins TRBV7-9 to TRBJ1-1, with TRBD1 identical over 7 bases. This CDR3 is 13 amino acids long. Trimming cost V 2 bases and J 5 bases; bases outside gene matches: 2. CDR1 and CDR2 from the germline V gene are SEHNR and FQNEAQ (reference sequence). CDR3 sequence: CASSLQGGTEAFF. Written as DNA, the CDR3 is TGTGCCAGCAGCTTACAGGGGGGTACTGAAGCTTTCTTT.

This clonotype was recorded a few times. The J gene is TRBJ2-7, the V gene TRBV6-2 or TRBV6-3, with 9 bases lining up with TRBD1. This CDR3 contains 20 residues. In germline, CDR1 is MNHEY, CDR2 SVGEGT. The junction had 22 bases not matched to a gene; V was cut back by 5 bases and J by 2 bases. Here the CDR3 reads CASSPGQGLSISPRPYEQYF. The CDR3 region has the DNA TGTGCCAGCAGTCCGGGACAGGGTTTATCCATATCCCCTCGCCCCTACGAGCAGTACTTC.

This chain uses TRBV29-1 with TRBJ2-1, with D unresolved. CDR1 and CDR2 from the germline V gene are SQVTM and ANQGSEA. The CDR3 is 12 amino acids. The germline V and J ends were trimmed by 3 bases and 3 bases, with 6 bases remaining between them. For the CDR3, the DNA is TGCAGCGTTGAGGGCTTCTACAATGAGCAGTTCTTC. The encoded protein is CSVEGFYNEQFF.

This clonotype has more than one count but fewer than ten. The CDR3 nucleotides are TGCAGTGCTAGAGCGTCTAGCGGGATCAATGAGCAGTTCTTC. Residues: CSARASSGINEQFF. V and J are TRBV20-1 and TRBJ2-1, with 9 nucleotides matching TRBD2. The CDR3 sequence is 14 residues long. Germline CDR1 reads DFQATT; CDR2 reads SNEGSKA (reference sequence). The V and J ends lost 1 base and 6 bases, in that order; junction bases with no gene match: 4.

CDR3 in amino acids: CASSRPGAGEQYF. The CDR3 bases are TGTGCCAGCAGTAGACCGGGAGCGGGGGAGCAGTACTTC. This rearrangement joins TRBV6-2 or TRBV6-3 to TRBJ2-7; 7 bases agree with TRBD2. With 5 bases clipped from V and 7 bases from J, the junction kept 8 bases outside the gene matches. Germline loops: CDR1 MNHEY, CDR2 SVGEGT. The CDR3 has 13 amino acids.

The J gene is TRBJ2-2, the V gene TRBV18; D is uncertain. CDR3 size: 14 residues. From germline, CDR1 is KGHSH and CDR2 LQKENI. V lost 4 bases and J 0 bases, leaving 6 bases between the germline ends. The CDR3 loop reads CASSQDPNTGELFF. In DNA, the CDR3 is TGTGCCAGCTCACAAGACCCGAACACCGGGGAGCTGTTTTTT.

In this sample, this clonotype is medium-sized. The V call is TRBV7-2, the J call TRBJ2-3, with 7 bases aligning to TRBD2. Germline V CDR1 and CDR2: SGHTA, FQGNSA. The ends lost 10 bases at V and 2 bases at J; junction bases unmatched: 12. CDR3 length equals 15 residues. The CDR3 here is CATKNVGGVTDTQYF. CDR3 bases: TGTGCCACCAAAAACGTGGGGGGGGTCACAGATACGCAGTATTTT. The full variable domain, completed using reference TRBV7-2 and TRBJ2-3, is GAGVSQSPSNKVTEKGKDVELRCDPISGHTALYWYRQSLGQGLEFLIYFQGNSAPDKSGLPSDRFSAERTGGSVSTLTIQRTQQEDSAVYLCATKNVGGVTDTQYFGPGTRLTVL.

The V gene is TRBV7-2, the J gene TRBJ1-5; D ambiguous. The V end was cut by 3 bases, the J end by 4 bases, with 4 bases between. Looked up from germline, CDR1 is SGHTA and CDR2 is FQGNSA. The CDR3 runs to 12 residues. This chain's CDR3 is CASSFTNQPQHF. Written as DNA, the CDR3 is TGTGCCAGCAGCTTCACGAATCAGCCCCAGCATTTT.

This chain links TRBV4-2 with TRBJ1-3; D is unresolved. This CDR3 spans 15 amino acids. Germline lookup yields CDR1 LGHNA and CDR2 YNFKEQ. Trimming took 8 bases from V and 0 from J, leaving 14 bases between them. The DNA of the CDR3 is TGTGCCAGCGGCTCTACGGGGAACTCTGGAAACACCATATATTTT. The encoded protein is CASGSTGNSGNTIYF.

This clonotype ranks as medium-sized. The chain is built from TRBV6-5 and TRBJ2-1; D might be TRBD1 (6 bases). Trimming left V 6 bases short and J 0 bases short, with 12 bases between. The CDR3 extends over 15 amino acids. Germline V gene lookup returns CDR1 MNHEY and CDR2 SVGAGI. DNA of the CDR3: TGTGCCAGCAGGACAGGTCCGAGCTCCTACAATGAGCAGTTCTTC. Translated: CASRTGPSSYNEQFF.

This clonotype has just a few counts. The rearrangement uses TRBV24-1 and TRBJ1-5; D not certain. With 9 bases removed from V and 7 bases from J, the gap between germline ends came to 15 bases. Germline CDR1 and CDR2: KGHDR and SFDVKD. The CDR3 is made up of 13 amino acids. CDR3 sequence (DNA): TGTGCCACCGGATACGGGGAGGGACAGCCCCAGCATTTT. This translates into CATGYGEGQPQHF.

The chain recombines TRBV27 with TRBJ2-1; 10 bases map to TRBD2. The CDR3 extends over 15 amino acids. The germline CDR1 and CDR2 sequences are MNHEY and SMNVEV (reference sequence). Germline trimming cut 7 bases from V and 0 bases from J; bases unmatched to any gene: 3. CDR3 protein: CASTSSGSSYNEQFF. For the CDR3, the DNA is TGTGCCAGCACTTCTAGCGGGAGCTCCTACAATGAGCAGTTCTTC.

The CDR3, as DNA: TGTGCCAGCAGTTGGAGCGGGAGGGTAACAGATACGCAGTATTTT. Amino acid sequence: CASSWSGRVTDTQYF. The chain carries TRBV6-2 or TRBV6-3 and TRBJ2-3; 10 bases map to TRBD2. Germline CDR1 is MNHEY and CDR2 is SVGEGT. J was trimmed by 3 bases and V by 4 bases; bases with no gene match: 4. The CDR3 runs to 15 residues.

This chain uses TRBV7-2 with TRBJ2-3, with D maybe TRBD2 (5 bases). The CDR3 consists of 13 residues. V was trimmed by 1 base and J by 5 bases, leaving 7 bases between them. The germline V gene has CDR1 SGHTA and CDR2 FQGNSA. The CDR3 loop reads CASSLGEIDTQYF. DNA for the CDR3: TGTGCCAGCAGCTTAGGGGAGATAGATACGCAGTATTTT.

The chain recombines TRBV5-4 with TRBJ2-2; no firm D call. V lost 8 bases and J lost 4, with 18 bases in between. CDR3 length: 15 amino acids. Germline V gene sequence: CDR1 SGHNT, CDR2 YYREEE (reference sequence). The DNA of the CDR3 is TGTGCCAGTGAATCGACCCCTTCGGGCACCGGGGAGCTGTTTTTT. Protein sequence: CASESTPSGTGELFF. The complete variable domain, with remaining parts taken from reference TRBV5-4 and TRBJ2-2, reads ETGVTQSPTHLIKTRGQQVTLRCSSQSGHNTVSWYQQALGQGPQFIFQYYREEENGRGNFPPRFSGLQFPNYSSELNVNALELDDSALYLCASESTPSGTGELFFGEGSRLTVL.

The rearrangement joins TRBV19 to TRBJ2-1; 8 bases are shared with TRBD2. Trimming at V came to 4 bases and at J to 3 bases, leaving 14 bases not matched to a gene. CDR1 and CDR2 from the germline V gene are LNHDA and SQIVND (reference sequence). The CDR3 is 18 residues long. The CDR3 sequence: CASSRGAGAGGLYNEQFF. The CDR3 DNA reads as TGTGCCAGTAGTAGGGGAGCGGGAGCCGGGGGTCTCTACAATGAGCAGTTCTTC.

The V call is TRBV6-2 or TRBV6-3, the J call TRBJ2-1, with D hard to call. Germline-derived CDR1 and CDR2 are MNHEY and SVGEGT. Trimming cost V 8 bases and J 10 bases, with 18 bases left between them. The CDR3 contains 13 residues. The CDR3 loop reads CASGPEGFKEQFF. CDR3 sequence (DNA): TGTGCCAGCGGACCAGAAGGGTTCAAGGAGCAGTTCTTC.

The chain has TRBV18 and TRBJ2-3; possible D gene TRBD1, 5 bases. V was pared by 3 bases and J by 6 bases, with 7 bases between. Germline V CDR1 and CDR2: KGHSH, LQKENI. The CDR3 is made up of 12 amino acids. The CDR3 bases are TGTGCCAGCTCACCGGCAGGGGATACGCAGTATTTT. Encoded protein: CASSPAGDTQYF.

This chain joins TRBV10-3 and TRBJ2-5; the D gene is possibly TRBD1 (6 bases). CDR1 is ENHRY and CDR2 is SYGVKD in the germline V gene. V was clipped by 1 base and J by 3 bases, with 12 bases between them. The length of the CDR3 is 15 residues. The CDR3 region has the DNA TGTGCCATCAGTGAGTGGGCAGGGGTCGAAGAGACCCAGTACTTC. Translation gives CAISEWAGVEETQYF.

The chain joins TRBV3-1 to TRBJ2-7, with D perhaps matching TRBD1 or TRBD2 (5 bases each). Per the germline V gene, CDR1 is LGHDT and CDR2 is YNNKEL (reference sequence). Trimming removed 3 bases from V and 3 bases from J, with 15 bases in between. The CDR3 loop spans 15 amino acids. The DNA for the CDR3 is TGTGCCAGCAGCCAGGGAACGGGGCAGCTCTACGAGCAGTACTTC. Translated, it gives CASSQGTGQLYEQYF.

The rearrangement joins TRBV29-1 to TRBJ2-3; D unresolved. The CDR3 has 14 amino acids. From germline, CDR1 is SQVTM and CDR2 ANQGSEA. The V end was cut by 3 bases, the J end by 0 bases, with 10 bases between. The CDR3 sequence: CSVDGTSSTDTQYF. The CDR3 DNA reads as TGCAGCGTTGATGGCACCTCTAGCACAGATACGCAGTATTTT.

This clonotype was observed a handful of times. The V gene is TRBV11-2, the J gene TRBJ2-5; no clear D. The V end lost 4 bases, the J end lost 4 bases, and 19 bases lay between the germline ends. Looked up from germline, CDR1 is SGHAT and CDR2 is FQNNGV. The CDR3 has 16 amino acids. CDR3 DNA sequence: TGTGCCAGCAGCTCCCCCACCGGAGTTGGTCCAGAGACCCAGTACTTC. The encoded protein is CASSSPTGVGPETQYF. Combining the CDR3 with reference TRBV11-2 and TRBJ2-5 gives the whole variable domain EAGVAQSPRYKIIEKRQSVAFWCNPISGHATLYWYQQILGQGPKLLIQFQNNGVVDDSQLPKDRFSAERLKGVDSTLKIQPAKLEDSAVYLCASSSPTGVGPETQYFGPGTRLLVL.

This clonotype showed up just once. This chain connects TRBV10-3 to TRBJ2-1; a weak D match, TRBD1 (5 bases). CDR3 length equals 14 residues. Germline loops: CDR1 ENHRY, CDR2 SYGVKD. Deletions cut 3 bases from V and 6 bases from J, with 12 bases between. The chain's CDR3 is CAISDPRVSNEQFF. The CDR3 region has the DNA TGTGCCATCAGTGATCCCAGGGTTTCCAATGAGCAGTTCTTC.

This chain joins TRBV28 and TRBJ2-4; no reliable D call. Germline CDR1 reads MDHEN; CDR2 reads SYDVKM. V lost 7 bases and J 0 bases, leaving 13 bases between the germline ends. This CDR3 region has 15 residues. CDR3 bases: TGTGCCAGCACCCTCGGCAGTCCAGCCAAAAACATTCAGTACTTC. This sequence encodes CASTLGSPAKNIQYF. Variable domain in full (rest from reference TRBV28 and TRBJ2-4): DVKVTQSSRYLVKRTGEKVFLECVQDMDHENMFWYRQDPGLGLRLIYFSYDVKMKEKGDIPEGYSVSREKKERFSLILESASTNQTSMYLCASTLGSPAKNIQYFGAGTRLSVL.

The chain has TRBV18 and TRBJ2-1; TRBD2 agrees at 10 bases. The CDR3 is 16 residues long. Germline CDR1 is KGHSH and CDR2 is LQKENI. V lost 0 bases and J lost 7; bases outside the gene matches: 6. The CDR3 reads CASSPPASGRRNEQFF. Here the CDR3 DNA reads TGTGCCAGCTCACCACCGGCTAGCGGGAGAAGGAATGAGCAGTTCTTC.

The CDR3, as DNA: TGTGCCAGTAGTATCGGGCAGGGAGTTGGCTACACCTTC. This encodes CASSIGQGVGYTF. The chain links TRBV19 to TRBJ1-2; tentative D call: TRBD1 (5 bases). The V and J ends lost 3 bases and 7 bases respectively, with 12 bases between them. The germline CDR1 and CDR2 sequences are LNHDA and SQIVND (reference sequence). The CDR3 has 13 amino acids. The whole variable domain, remainder taken from reference TRBV19 and TRBJ1-2, is DGGITQSPKYLFRKEGQNVTLSCEQNLNHDAMYWYRQDPGQGLRLIYYSQIVNDFQKGDIAEGYSVSREKKESFPLTVTSAQKNPTAFYLCASSIGQGVGYTFGSGTRLTVV.

V usage is TRBV15 and J usage is TRBJ2-7, with 8 bases identical to TRBD1. CDR3 size: 14 residues. Germline lookup yields CDR1 LNHNV and CDR2 YYDKDF (reference sequence). The ends lost 0 bases at V and 3 bases at J; junction bases unmatched: 1. CDR3 residues: CATSREQGGYEQYF. In DNA form, the CDR3 reads TGTGCCACCAGCAGAGAACAGGGGGGCTACGAGCAGTACTTC. Complete variable domain (other parts from reference TRBV15 and TRBJ2-7): DAMVIQNPRYQVTQFGKPVTLSCSQTLNHNVMYWYQQKSSQAPKLLFHYYDKDFNNEADTPDNFQSRRPNTSFCFLDIRSPGLGDTAMYLCATSREQGGYEQYFGPGTRLTVT.

The chain uses TRBV24-1 and TRBJ2-1; TRBD2 agrees at 8 bases. V was clipped by 9 bases and J by 5 bases; unmatched bases: 8. Germline lookup yields CDR1 KGHDR and CDR2 SFDVKD. This CDR3 is built from 14 residues. The CDR3 region has the DNA TGTGCCACCGCTGGGGGGACTAGAGACAATGAGCAGTTCTTC. This codes for CATAGGTRDNEQFF.

This sequence joins TRBV28 and TRBJ2-7, with TRBD1 matching over 8 bases. The CDR3 is 15 amino acids. The germline V gene has CDR1 MDHEN and CDR2 SYDVKM. Trimming took 3 bases from V and 3 from J; bases not matched to a gene: 7. Here the CDR3 DNA reads TGTGCCAGCAGTTTTCCCCGGACAGGGCGCTACGAGCAGTACTTC. Its protein product is CASSFPRTGRYEQYF.